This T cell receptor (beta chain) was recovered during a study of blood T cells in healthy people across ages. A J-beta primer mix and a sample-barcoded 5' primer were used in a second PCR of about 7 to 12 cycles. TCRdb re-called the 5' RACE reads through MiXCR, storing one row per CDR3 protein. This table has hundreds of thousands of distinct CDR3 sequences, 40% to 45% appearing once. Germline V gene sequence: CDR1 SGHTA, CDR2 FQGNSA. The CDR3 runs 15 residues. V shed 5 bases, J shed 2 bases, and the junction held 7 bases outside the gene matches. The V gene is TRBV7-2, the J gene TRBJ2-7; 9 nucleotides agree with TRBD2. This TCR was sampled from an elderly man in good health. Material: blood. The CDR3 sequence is CASSAGLASAYEQYF. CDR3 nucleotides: TGTGCCAGCAGCGCCGGACTAGCGTCGGCCTACGAGCAGTACTTC.